This T cell receptor (beta chain) was found in a study of cytomegalovirus exposure and HLA in healthy donors. Study conclusions and caveats: CMV serostatus was the sole immune exposure information available.

Trimming at V came to 5 bases and at J to 2 bases, leaving 8 bases not matched to a gene. The CDR3 has 15 amino acids. The germline CDR1 and CDR2 sequences are SGHRS and YFSETQ. Details on this clone: Its target is unknown.

60 Vbeta and 13 Jbeta primers were used in PCR. Clones were sequenced by immunoSEQ multiplex PCR, and TCRdb holds only the in-frame ones, with some missing. The sample has some 150,000 clones; over 70% are singletons. This receptor was taken from a man in his forties in good health and CMV-seropositive. Sequencing input: PBMCs. The chain carries TRBV5-1 and TRBJ2-3; 7 bases are shared with TRBD2. The DNA for the CDR3 is TGCGCCAGCAGACTACTAGCGCAAAACACAGATACGCAGTATTTT. It codes for CASRLLAQNTDTQYF.